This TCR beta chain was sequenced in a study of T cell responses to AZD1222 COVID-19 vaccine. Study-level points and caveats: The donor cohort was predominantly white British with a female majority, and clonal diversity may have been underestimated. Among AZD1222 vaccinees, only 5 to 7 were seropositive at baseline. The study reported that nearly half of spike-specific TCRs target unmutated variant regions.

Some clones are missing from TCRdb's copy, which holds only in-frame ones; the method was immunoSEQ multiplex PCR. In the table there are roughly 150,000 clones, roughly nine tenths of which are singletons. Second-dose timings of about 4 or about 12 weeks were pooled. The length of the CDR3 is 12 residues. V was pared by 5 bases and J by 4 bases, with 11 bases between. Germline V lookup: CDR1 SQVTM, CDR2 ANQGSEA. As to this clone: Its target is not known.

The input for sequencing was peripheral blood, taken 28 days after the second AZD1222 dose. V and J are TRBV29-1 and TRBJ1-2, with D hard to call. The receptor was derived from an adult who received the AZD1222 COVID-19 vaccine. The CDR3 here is CSVPAGAYGYTF. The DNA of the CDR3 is TGCAGCGTTCCTGCGGGTGCCTATGGCTACACCTTC.